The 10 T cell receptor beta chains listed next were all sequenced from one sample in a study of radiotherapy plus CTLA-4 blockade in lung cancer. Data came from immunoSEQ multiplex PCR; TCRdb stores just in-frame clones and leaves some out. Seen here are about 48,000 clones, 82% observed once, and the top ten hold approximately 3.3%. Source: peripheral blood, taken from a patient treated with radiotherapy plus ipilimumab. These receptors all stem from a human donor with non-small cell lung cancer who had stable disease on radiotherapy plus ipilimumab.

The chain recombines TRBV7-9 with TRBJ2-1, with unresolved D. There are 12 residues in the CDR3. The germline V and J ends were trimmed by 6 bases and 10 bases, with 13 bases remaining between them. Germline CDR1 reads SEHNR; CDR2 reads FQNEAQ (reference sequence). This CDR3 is CASRYLDGEQFF. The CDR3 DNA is TGTGCCAGCAGGTATCTAGACGGCGAGCAGTTCTTC.

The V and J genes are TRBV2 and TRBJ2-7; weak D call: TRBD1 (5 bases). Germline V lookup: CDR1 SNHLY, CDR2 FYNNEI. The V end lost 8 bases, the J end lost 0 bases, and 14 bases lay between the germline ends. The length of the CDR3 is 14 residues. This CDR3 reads CASLSHRYSYEQYF. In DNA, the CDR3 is TGTGCCAGCCTTTCACACAGGTACTCCTACGAGCAGTACTTC.

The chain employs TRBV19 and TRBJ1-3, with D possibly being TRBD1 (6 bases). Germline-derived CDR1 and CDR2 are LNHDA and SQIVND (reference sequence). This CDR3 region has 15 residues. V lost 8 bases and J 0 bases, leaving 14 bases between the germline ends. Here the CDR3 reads CASRPDSVSGNTIYF. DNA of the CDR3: TGTGCCAGTCGCCCGGACAGTGTCTCTGGAAACACCATATATTTT.

Here the CDR3 reads CASSIDPGSPEQYF. CDR3 bases: TGTGCCAGTAGTATAGATCCGGGTTCACCCGAGCAGTACTTC. The rearrangement uses TRBV19 and TRBJ2-7, with D hard to call. CDR1 and CDR2 (germline): LNHDA, SQIVND (reference sequence). There are 14 residues in the CDR3. V was trimmed by 0 bases and J by 6 bases, leaving 12 bases between them.

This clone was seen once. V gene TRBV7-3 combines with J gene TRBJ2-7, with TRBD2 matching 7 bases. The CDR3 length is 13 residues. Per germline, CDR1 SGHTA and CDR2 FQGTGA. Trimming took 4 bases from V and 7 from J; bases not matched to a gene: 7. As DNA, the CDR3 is TGTGCCAGCAGCTCACAGACTAGCTCGGAGCAGTACTTC. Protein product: CASSSQTSSEQYF.

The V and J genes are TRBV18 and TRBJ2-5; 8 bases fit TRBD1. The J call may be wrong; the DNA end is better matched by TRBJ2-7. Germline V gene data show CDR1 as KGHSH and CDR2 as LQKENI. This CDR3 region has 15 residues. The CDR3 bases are TGTGCCAGCTCATCTAGACAGGGGATAGCCCACGAGCAGTACTTC. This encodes CASSSRQGIAHEQYF.

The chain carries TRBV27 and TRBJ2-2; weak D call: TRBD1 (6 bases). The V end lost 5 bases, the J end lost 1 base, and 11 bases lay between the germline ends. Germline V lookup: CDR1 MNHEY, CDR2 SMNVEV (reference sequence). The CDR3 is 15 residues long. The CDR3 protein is CASSVTGQNTGELFF. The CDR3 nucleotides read TGTGCCAGCAGTGTGACAGGACAGAACACCGGGGAGCTGTTTTTT.

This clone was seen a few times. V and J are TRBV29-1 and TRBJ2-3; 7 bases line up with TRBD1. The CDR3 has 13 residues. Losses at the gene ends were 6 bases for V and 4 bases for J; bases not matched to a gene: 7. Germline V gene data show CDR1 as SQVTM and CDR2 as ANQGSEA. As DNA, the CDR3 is TGCAGCGTCGACAGACAGGGCGCAGATACGCAGTATTTT. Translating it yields CSVDRQGADTQYF.

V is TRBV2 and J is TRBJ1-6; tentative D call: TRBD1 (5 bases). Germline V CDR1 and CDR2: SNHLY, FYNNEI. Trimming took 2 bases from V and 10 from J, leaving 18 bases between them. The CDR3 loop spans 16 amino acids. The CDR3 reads CASSEPGRGGWSPLHF. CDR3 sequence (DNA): TGTGCCAGCAGTGAACCCGGCCGGGGGGGGTGGTCACCCCTCCACTTT.

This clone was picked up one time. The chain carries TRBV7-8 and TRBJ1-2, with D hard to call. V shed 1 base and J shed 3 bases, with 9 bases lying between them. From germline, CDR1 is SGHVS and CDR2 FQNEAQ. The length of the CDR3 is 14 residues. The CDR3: CASSLGGSHYGYTF. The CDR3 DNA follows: TGTGCCAGCAGCTTAGGAGGAAGTCACTATGGCTACACCTTC.